These 17 T cell receptor beta chains were sequenced from one sample in a study of spatial heterogeneity in lung cancer. Time point defined: blood at routine non-recurrence follow-up after resection. A single record per CDR3 protein comes from TCRdb applying MiXCR to the 5' RACE reads. The table lists about 87,000 distinct CDR3 sequences, 19% of them singletons. The source was PBMCs, collected at follow-up. The receptor source for this set is a male donor with early-stage non-small cell lung cancer.

The chain uses TRBV5-1 and TRBJ1-3; D remains ambiguous. CDR3 length equals 15 residues. Trimming took 3 bases from V and 0 from J, leaving 10 bases between them. Germline V lookup: CDR1 SGHRS, CDR2 YFSETQ. The CDR3 DNA is TGCGCCAGCAGCTATACCGCCGGCTCTGGAAACACCATATATTTT. Translation: CASSYTAGSGNTIYF.

This clonotype was seen only a few times. The chain joins TRBV7-8 to TRBJ2-1; TRBD2 agrees at 15 bases. The germline V gene encodes CDR1 SGHVS and CDR2 FQNEAQ. The V gene end was trimmed by 6 bases and the J gene end by 8 bases; junction bases not matched to a gene: 8. The CDR3 consists of 16 residues. The CDR3 loop reads CASRPGTSGRMDEQFF. Here the CDR3 DNA reads TGTGCCAGCAGACCCGGGACTAGCGGGAGGATGGATGAGCAGTTCTTC.

The chain uses TRBV7-2 and TRBJ1-1; D not certain. The V gene's germline CDR1 is SGHTA and CDR2 FQGNSA. Trimming cost V 1 base and J 2 bases, with 8 bases left between them. CDR3 length: 14 residues. The CDR3 DNA is TGTGCCAGCAGCTTAGGGGATTTAAACACTGAAGCTTTCTTT. Translating gives CASSLGDLNTEAFF. The variable domain in full, completed from reference TRBV7-2 and TRBJ1-1, reads GAGVSQSPSNKVTEKGKDVELRCDPISGHTALYWYRQSLGQGLEFLIYFQGNSAPDKSGLPSDRFSAERTGGSVSTLTIQRTQQEDSAVYLCASSLGDLNTEAFFGQGTRLTVV.

This clonotype was found a few times. V and J are TRBV9 and TRBJ2-7, with D uncertain. Per the germline V gene, CDR1 is SGDLS and CDR2 is YYNGEE. Trimming took 0 bases from V and 3 from J, leaving 13 bases between them. The CDR3 length is 15 residues. CDR3 residues: CASSVGRTVCYEQYV. CDR3 nucleotide sequence: TGTGCCAGCAGCGTAGGTCGGACGGTTTGCTACGAGCAGTACGTC.

This clonotype was seen only a few times. V gene TRBV20-1 combines with J gene TRBJ1-2; D gene ambiguous. Germline CDR1 and CDR2: DFQATT and SNEGSKA (reference sequence). Deletions cut 0 bases from V and 5 bases from J, with 13 bases between. This CDR3 has 14 residues. CDR3 nucleotide sequence: TGCAGTGCTAGAGATCTGATGGGGTTATATGGCTACACCTTC. The encoded protein is CSARDLMGLYGYTF.

This clonotype came up a few times. The chain joins TRBV6-2 or TRBV6-3 to TRBJ2-3, with unresolved D. The CDR3 contains 14 residues. The V gene's germline CDR1 is MNHEY and CDR2 SVGEGT. The germline V and J ends were trimmed by 4 bases and 5 bases, with 13 bases remaining between them. The CDR3 DNA reads TGTGCCAGCAGTTCTTCTGGGTTGGTAGATACGCAGTATTTT. Protein: CASSSSGLVDTQYF.

The V and J genes are TRBV9 and TRBJ2-1, with TRBD1 matching 10 bases. The CDR3 covers 16 residues. With 3 bases clipped from V and 8 bases from J, the junction kept 11 bases outside the gene matches. Germline loops: CDR1 SGDLS, CDR2 YYNGEE. The CDR3 is CASSEDGTGVADEQFF. The CDR3 DNA is TGTGCCAGCAGCGAGGATGGGACAGGGGTAGCCGATGAGCAGTTCTTC.

The rearrangement links TRBV4-3 to TRBJ1-1; 7 bases match TRBD1. Germline trimming cut 3 bases from V and 8 bases from J; bases unmatched to any gene: 9. CDR3 size: 14 residues. Germline-derived CDR1 and CDR2 are LGHNA and YSLEER. CDR3 coding DNA: TGCGCCAGCAGCCACCCCGACAGGGTTAGGGAAGCTTTCTTT. Translating it yields CASSHPDRVREAFF.

The table lists this clonotype with a few counts. The chain couples TRBV9 to TRBJ2-2, with unresolved D. The V end lost 0 bases, the J end lost 9 bases, and 15 bases lay between the germline ends. Germline V lookup: CDR1 SGDLS, CDR2 YYNGEE. This CDR3 has 15 amino acids. The DNA of the CDR3 is TGTGCCAGCAGCGTAGGTGAGGTAGCCCGAAGGGAGCTGTTTTTT. Translated, it gives CASSVGEVARRELFF. Using reference TRBV9 and TRBJ2-2 for the parts outside the CDR3, the full variable domain is DSGVTQTPKHLITATGQRVTLRCSPRSGDLSVYWYQQSLDQGLQFLIQYYNGEERAKGNILERFSAQQFPDLHSELNLSSLELGDSALYFCASSVGEVARRELFFGEGSRLTVL.

This chain joins TRBV11-2 and TRBJ2-1; the D is unclear. CDR1 SGHAT and CDR2 FQNNGV come from the germline V gene. V was clipped by 5 bases and J by 0 bases, with 14 bases between them. The CDR3 has 16 residues. This CDR3 is CASSPSVGRSYNEQFF. The CDR3 DNA follows: TGTGCCAGCAGCCCCTCCGTGGGCCGCTCCTACAATGAGCAGTTCTTC.

This rearrangement joins TRBV4-1 to TRBJ1-2; D gene ambiguous. Trimming left V 0 bases short and J 4 bases short, with 15 bases between. The CDR3 covers 16 residues. Germline V gene sequence: CDR1 MGHRA, CDR2 YSYEKL. CDR3 amino acids: CASSQDNVGQLYGYTF. In DNA form, the CDR3 reads TGCGCCAGCAGCCAAGATAATGTCGGGCAGCTCTATGGCTACACCTTC.

The gene calls are TRBV27 and TRBJ2-3, with 7 bases aligning to TRBD1. The CDR3 spans 13 residues. CDR1 and CDR2 (germline): MNHEY, SMNVEV (reference sequence). V shed 11 bases, J shed 2 bases, and the junction held 7 bases outside the gene matches. Here the CDR3 reads CAAGTDNTDTQYF. Written as DNA, the CDR3 is TGTGCCGCCGGGACAGACAACACAGATACGCAGTATTTT.

This clonotype came up a few times. The chain uses TRBV27 and TRBJ1-6, with D perhaps matching TRBD1 (5 bases). Germline CDR1 and CDR2: MNHEY and SMNVEV (reference sequence). The CDR3 sequence is 15 residues long. Trimming cost V 4 bases and J 7 bases, with 14 bases left between them. This CDR3 reads CASSSGLGWNSPLHF. The CDR3 nucleotides are TGTGCCAGCAGTTCAGGGTTAGGTTGGAATTCACCCCTCCACTTT.

This clonotype was recorded many times. The J gene is TRBJ2-7, the V gene TRBV12-3 or TRBV12-4; 11 positions agree with TRBD2. V shed 6 bases and J 6 bases; nucleotides not matched to a gene: 7. The CDR3 is made up of 14 amino acids. In DNA, the CDR3 is TGTGCCAGCAGATCCACTAGCGGGAGAGGCGAGCAGTACTTC. The encoded protein is CASRSTSGRGEQYF.

In its sample, this clonotype was seen many times. This chain joins TRBV24-1 and TRBJ2-5; D uncertain. This CDR3 region has 16 residues. Germline CDR1 reads KGHDR; CDR2 reads SFDVKD. V was shortened by 3 bases and J by 1 base, with 14 bases between the two germline ends. The CDR3 DNA reads TGTGCCACCAGTGATGATAGACGGAACTCCCAAGAGACCCAGTACTTC. This encodes CATSDDRRNSQETQYF.

This clonotype has a handful of counts. The CDR3 DNA is TGTGCCAGCACCAAGCTTCGTCCGAATAATTCACCCCTCCACTTT. Its protein product is CASTKLRPNNSPLHF. V usage is TRBV6-2 or TRBV6-3 and J usage is TRBJ1-6; D gene uncertain. Looked up from germline, CDR1 is MNHEY and CDR2 is SVGEGT. The CDR3 consists of 15 residues. V lost 7 bases and J lost 5, with 15 bases in between.

The chain has TRBV6-2 or TRBV6-3 and TRBJ2-3, with D perhaps matching TRBD1 or TRBD2 (6 bases each). CDR1 is MNHEY, CDR2 SVGEGT, per germline. Between the trimmed V and J ends, which lost 6 bases and 0 bases, there was a span of 10 bases. The CDR3 contains 14 residues. The CDR3 spells CASRSGGSTDTQYF. The DNA for the CDR3 is TGTGCCAGCAGATCCGGGGGCAGCACAGATACGCAGTATTTT.